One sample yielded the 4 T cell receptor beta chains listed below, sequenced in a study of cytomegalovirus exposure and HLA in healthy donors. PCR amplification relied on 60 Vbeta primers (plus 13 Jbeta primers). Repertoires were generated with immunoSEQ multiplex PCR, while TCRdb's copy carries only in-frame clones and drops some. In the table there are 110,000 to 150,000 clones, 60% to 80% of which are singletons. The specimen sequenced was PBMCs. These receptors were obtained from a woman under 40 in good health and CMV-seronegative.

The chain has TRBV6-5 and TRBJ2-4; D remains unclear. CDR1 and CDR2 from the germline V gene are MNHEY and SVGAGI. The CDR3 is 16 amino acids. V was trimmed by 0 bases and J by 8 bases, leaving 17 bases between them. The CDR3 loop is CASSYSRSAGRDIQYF. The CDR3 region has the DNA TGTGCCAGCAGTTACTCCAGGTCTGCAGGAAGAGACATTCAGTACTTC.

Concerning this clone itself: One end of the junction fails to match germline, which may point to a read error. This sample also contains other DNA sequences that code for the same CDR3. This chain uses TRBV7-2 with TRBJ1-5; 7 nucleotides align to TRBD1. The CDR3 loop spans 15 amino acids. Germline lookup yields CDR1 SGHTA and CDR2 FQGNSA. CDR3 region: CASSLRQGHNQPQHF. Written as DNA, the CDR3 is TGTGCCAGCAGCCTCCGACAGGGACACAATCAGCCCCAGCACTTT.

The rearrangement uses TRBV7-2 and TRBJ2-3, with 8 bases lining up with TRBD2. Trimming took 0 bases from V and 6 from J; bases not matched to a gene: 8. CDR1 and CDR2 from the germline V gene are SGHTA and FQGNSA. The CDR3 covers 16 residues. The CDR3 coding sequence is TGTGCCAGCAGCTTAGCGGGGGGGCCGGGGGGGGATACGCAGTATTTT. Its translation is CASSLAGGPGGDTQYF.

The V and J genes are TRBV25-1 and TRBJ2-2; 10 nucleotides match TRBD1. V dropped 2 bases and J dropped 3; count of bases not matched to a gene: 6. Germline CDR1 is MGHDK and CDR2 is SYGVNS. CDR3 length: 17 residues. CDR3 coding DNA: TGTGCCAGCAGTGAACGTCTGGGACAGGGGCACACCGGGGAGCTGTTTTTT. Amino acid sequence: CASSERLGQGHTGELFF.